The 29 T cell receptor beta chains in this list originate from one sample, sequenced in a study of shared clonotypes between healthy human individuals. Assay used: immunoSEQ multiplex PCR; TCRdb lists only in-frame clones, some missing. The data show approximately 2.5 million clones, approximately 94% seen once. The source material was naive CD4+ T cells from PBMCs. The sample's subset: CD45RA+ positively selected. The receptor source for this set is a man aged 18-30 years in good health. Some clones in this sample may be carry-over from other donors' samples.

The rearrangement links TRBV5-4 to TRBJ2-7, with 7 bases that match TRBD1. The CDR3 runs 16 residues. V shed 0 bases, J shed 1 base, and the junction held 7 bases outside the gene matches. From germline, CDR1 is SGHNT and CDR2 YYREEE (reference sequence). The CDR3 protein is CASSLGGGRGSYEQYF. CDR3 nucleotides: TGTGCCAGCAGCTTGGGAGGGGGCCGCGGGTCCTACGAGCAGTACTTC.

V gene TRBV7-3 combines with J gene TRBJ2-7; 8 nucleotides agree with TRBD1. Germline CDR1 SGHTA, CDR2 FQGTGA. There are 15 residues in the CDR3. The V and J ends lost 5 bases and 3 bases, in that order; junction bases with no gene match: 9. The CDR3 loop reads CASSAAGGSIYEQYF. In nucleotides, the CDR3 is TGTGCCAGCAGCGCGGCAGGGGGCAGTATCTACGAGCAGTACTTC.

Comment on this clone: Other DNA sequences in the same sample also yield this CDR3. The chain recombines TRBV5-1 with TRBJ2-5; D is unresolved. V was cut by 0 bases and J by 2 bases, with 8 bases left in between. The CDR3 spans 14 residues. In germline, CDR1 is SGHRS, CDR2 YFSETQ. The CDR3 sequence is CASSLVSGQETQYF. CDR3 in DNA: TGCGCCAGCAGCTTGGTTTCAGGTCAAGAGACCCAGTACTTC. The variable domain in full, with the rest retrieved from reference TRBV5-1 and TRBJ2-5, is KAGVTQTPRYLIKTRGQQVTLSCSPISGHRSVSWYQQTPGQGLQFLFEYFSETQRNKGNFPGRFSGRQFSNSRSEMNVSTLELGDSALYLCASSLVSGQETQYFGPGTRLLVL.

The chain employs TRBV7-9 and TRBJ2-7; 11 bases agree with TRBD2. In germline, CDR1 is SEHNR, CDR2 FQNEAQ (reference sequence). The CDR3 contains 17 residues. J was trimmed by 2 bases and V by 1 base; bases with no gene match: 7. The chain's CDR3 is CASSLVAGGPSAYEQYF. For the CDR3, the DNA is TGTGCCAGCAGCTTAGTAGCGGGAGGGCCGAGCGCCTACGAGCAGTACTTC.

V usage is TRBV19 and J usage is TRBJ1-2, with TRBD1 as a possible D gene (5 bases). Germline V gene sequence: CDR1 LNHDA, CDR2 SQIVND (reference sequence). The CDR3 sequence is 16 residues long. Trimming removed 4 bases from V and 1 base from J, with 16 bases in between. Here the CDR3 DNA reads TGTGCCAGTAGTACCAGGGACGGGACCCTTAACTATGGCTACACCTTC. Protein sequence: CASSTRDGTLNYGYTF. Full variable domain (outside the CDR3, taken from reference TRBV19 and TRBJ1-2): DGGITQSPKYLFRKEGQNVTLSCEQNLNHDAMYWYRQDPGQGLRLIYYSQIVNDFQKGDIAEGYSVSREKKESFPLTVTSAQKNPTAFYLCASSTRDGTLNYGYTFGSGTRLTVV.

The chain uses TRBV18 and TRBJ2-3, with D possibly being TRBD2 (6 bases). This CDR3 comprises 15 residues. V gave up 3 bases and J gave up 3 bases, with 13 bases separating them. Germline values: CDR1 KGHSH, CDR2 LQKENI. As DNA, the CDR3 is TGTGCCAGCTCACCTGAGGGAGGAAGAACAGATACGCAGTATTTT. Translating gives CASSPEGGRTDTQYF. The complete variable domain, with remaining parts taken from reference TRBV18 and TRBJ2-3, reads NAGVMQNPRHLVRRRGQEARLRCSPMKGHSHVYWYRQLPEEGLKFMVYLQKENIIDESGMPKERFSAEFPKEGPSILRIQQVVRGDSAAYFCASSPEGGRTDTQYFGPGTRLTVL.

Comments on this clone: This sample includes further DNA sequences coding for the same CDR3. V is TRBV5-1 and J is TRBJ2-1; D may be TRBD1 (5 bases). The V gene's germline CDR1 is SGHRS and CDR2 YFSETQ. The CDR3 is made up of 12 amino acids. Trimming stripped 0 bases from V and 10 bases from J, with 8 bases between. The CDR3, as DNA: TGCGCCAGCAGCTTGGGGGGCACCGAGCAGTTCTTC. Translating it yields CASSLGGTEQFF.

With regard to this clone: This sample also contains other DNA sequences that code for the same CDR3. The genes are TRBV5-6 and TRBJ1-5, with D possibly being TRBD1 (6 bases). CDR1 is SGHDT, CDR2 YYEEEE, per germline. The CDR3 runs 13 residues. Trimming pared 2 bases from V and 9 bases from J, leaving 12 bases between. The CDR3 sequence is CASSFRGRLPQHF. The CDR3 DNA sequence: TGTGCCAGCAGCTTCAGGGGACGTCTGCCCCAGCATTTT.

This rearrangement joins TRBV4-2 to TRBJ2-3; 9 bases line up with TRBD1. This CDR3 has 16 residues. The germline CDR1 and CDR2 sequences are LGHNA and YNFKEQ. Losses at the gene ends were 3 bases for V and 5 bases for J; bases not matched to a gene: 9. CDR3 amino acids: CASSQGTGSGLDTQYF. The CDR3 nucleotides read TGTGCCAGCAGCCAGGGGACAGGGAGCGGGTTAGATACGCAGTATTTT.

A word on this clone: Within the sample, other DNA sequences also encode this same CDR3. The chain links TRBV15 to TRBJ2-7; unclear D gene. V dropped 3 bases and J dropped 1 base, with 7 bases sitting between them. CDR1 is LNHNV and CDR2 is YYDKDF in the germline V gene (reference sequence). The CDR3 length is 13 residues. Here the CDR3 DNA reads TGTGCCACCAGCAGGGGATTGTCCTACGAGCAGTACTTC. Amino acid sequence: CATSRGLSYEQYF. Together with reference TRBV15 and TRBJ2-7, the CDR3 gives the full variable domain: DAMVIQNPRYQVTQFGKPVTLSCSQTLNHNVMYWYQQKSSQAPKLLFHYYDKDFNNEADTPDNFQSRRPNTSFCFLDIRSPGLGDTAMYLCATSRGLSYEQYFGPGTRLTVT.

The rearrangement links TRBV13 to TRBJ2-7; 7 bases fit TRBD1. The V segment lost 5 bases and the J segment 2 bases; nucleotides outside the gene matches: 6. Germline V gives CDR1 PRHDT, CDR2 FYEKMQ (reference sequence). This CDR3 is built from 14 residues. CDR3 DNA sequence: TGTGCCAGCAGCCTTCGACAGGGTGCCTACGAGCAGTACTTC. Protein sequence: CASSLRQGAYEQYF.

V and J are TRBV29-1 and TRBJ1-5; unclear D gene. Trimming left V 5 bases short and J 0 bases short, with 5 bases between. The germline V gene has CDR1 SQVTM and CDR2 ANQGSEA. This CDR3 contains 12 residues. CDR3 sequence reads: CSVTNSNQPQHF. The CDR3 DNA follows: TGCAGCGTTACTAATAGCAATCAGCCCCAGCATTTT.

The chain has TRBV10-3 and TRBJ2-7, with 10 bases that match TRBD2. The V gene's germline CDR1 is ENHRY and CDR2 SYGVKD. The CDR3 runs 14 residues. Losses at the gene ends were 2 bases for V and 5 bases for J; bases not matched to a gene: 3. The CDR3 DNA follows: TGTGCCATCAGTGAGACTAGCGGGATAAACGAGCAGTACTTC. It specifies CAISETSGINEQYF.

The chain has TRBV5-1 and TRBJ2-3; a possible D gene is TRBD2 (6 bases). Per germline, CDR1 SGHRS and CDR2 YFSETQ. Trimming stripped 4 bases from V and 2 bases from J, with 17 bases between. The length of the CDR3 is 16 residues. CDR3 sequence reads: CASSPVRAGITDTQYF. The CDR3, as DNA: TGCGCCAGCAGCCCCGTGCGGGCGGGAATCACAGATACGCAGTATTTT.

The V gene is TRBV27, the J gene TRBJ1-1, with D possibly matching TRBD1 (5 bases). The CDR3 extends over 16 amino acids. The V gene's germline CDR1 is MNHEY and CDR2 SMNVEV (reference sequence). Trimming removed 3 bases at V and 1 base at J, with 15 bases between. CDR3 protein: CASSFGRGSENTEAFF. The CDR3, as DNA: TGTGCCAGCAGTTTTGGACGGGGGTCGGAGAACACTGAAGCTTTCTTT.

CDR3 sequence: CASSIPQGGRGEQYF. The CDR3 nucleotides are TGTGCCAGTAGTATCCCGCAGGGGGGTAGGGGCGAGCAGTACTTC. This sequence joins TRBV19 and TRBJ2-7; D may be TRBD1 (7 bases). Germline assignment: CDR1 LNHDA and CDR2 SQIVND (reference sequence). The CDR3 runs to 15 residues. Trimming cost V 3 bases and J 6 bases, with 18 bases left between them.

The V call is TRBV2, the J call TRBJ2-2; 9 bases are a match to TRBD2. The length of the CDR3 is 15 residues. Trimming at V came to 6 bases and at J to 1 base, leaving 3 bases not matched to a gene. CDR1 SNHLY and CDR2 FYNNEI come from the germline V gene. The CDR3 sequence: CASRLAGVNTGELFF. The CDR3 coding sequence is TGTGCCAGCAGATTAGCGGGAGTGAACACCGGGGAGCTGTTTTTT.

The rearrangement links TRBV7-2 to TRBJ1-2, with 9 bases identical to TRBD1. V was clipped by 1 base and J by 8 bases; unmatched bases: 11. The CDR3 has 16 amino acids. Germline values: CDR1 SGHTA, CDR2 FQGNSA. CDR3 nucleotides: TGTGCCAGCAGCTTAGTTGGTGGGACAGGGAGTGGCGGCTACACCTTC. It codes for CASSLVGGTGSGGYTF.

This clone has only a few counts. V gene TRBV29-1 combines with J gene TRBJ1-1; no reliable D call. This CDR3 has 13 residues. Trimming cost V 3 bases and J 4 bases, with 12 bases left between them. The germline CDR1 and CDR2 sequences are SQVTM and ANQGSEA. CDR3 amino acids: CSVDHGVSTEAFF. The DNA of the CDR3 is TGCAGCGTTGATCATGGGGTGTCCACTGAAGCTTTCTTT.

The gene calls are TRBV18 and TRBJ2-2; D is possibly TRBD1 or TRBD2 (5 bases each). The CDR3 loop spans 14 amino acids. Germline assignment: CDR1 KGHSH and CDR2 LQKENI. V shed 3 bases and J shed 7 bases, with 12 bases lying between them. The CDR3 reads CASSPGTWDGELFF. The CDR3 region has the DNA TGTGCCAGCTCACCCGGGACCTGGGACGGGGAGCTGTTTTTT.

V usage is TRBV6-5 and J usage is TRBJ2-7; D is possibly TRBD1 or TRBD2 (6 bases each). The CDR3 is 16 amino acids. V lost 0 bases and J lost 1, with 13 bases in between. Germline CDR1 and CDR2: MNHEY and SVGAGI. The CDR3 nucleotides read TGTGCCAGCAGTTACTCGGGGGCGGGACCATCCTACGAGCAGTACTTC. This translates into CASSYSGAGPSYEQYF.

The gene calls are TRBV6-1 and TRBJ2-5; D possibly uses TRBD1 or TRBD2 (5 bases each). The germline V gene encodes CDR1 MNHNS and CDR2 SASEGT. There are 14 residues in the CDR3. Trimming pared 4 bases from V and 3 bases from J, leaving 12 bases between. The CDR3 region has the DNA TGTGCCAGCAGTGTAGCCGGGACGGAAGAGACCCAGTACTTC. Its protein is CASSVAGTEETQYF.

J is TRBJ2-5 and V is TRBV7-2, with 12 positions matching TRBD2. The CDR3 runs to 16 residues. V lost 4 bases and J lost 1; bases outside the gene matches: 4. Germline CDR1 SGHTA, CDR2 FQGNSA. The CDR3 DNA follows: TGTGCCAGCAGCTATGGACTAGCGGGGACCCAAGAGACCCAGTACTTC. Protein sequence: CASSYGLAGTQETQYF.

The chain carries TRBV19 and TRBJ1-1, with D uncertain. Germline lookup yields CDR1 LNHDA and CDR2 SQIVND (reference sequence). V was cut by 3 bases and J by 2 bases, with 7 bases left in between. The CDR3 totals 13 residues. CDR3 sequence: CASSIDPNTEAFF. DNA of the CDR3: TGTGCCAGTAGTATTGATCCAAACACTGAAGCTTTCTTT.

The CDR3 region is CASSIRIVGARPLNHRPQHF. CDR3 nucleotides: TGTGCCAGTAGTATACGGATTGTAGGGGCCCGACCCCTCAATCATAGGCCCCAGCATTTT. The chain has TRBV19 and TRBJ1-5, with a weak D call TRBD1 (5 bases). The V end lost 2 bases, the J end lost 9 bases, and 32 bases lay between the germline ends. This CDR3 comprises 20 residues. Germline V gives CDR1 LNHDA, CDR2 SQIVND (reference sequence).

V is TRBV30 and J is TRBJ2-3; possible D gene TRBD2, 6 bases. Between the trimmed V and J ends, which lost 0 bases and 13 bases, there was a span of 17 bases. The germline V gene encodes CDR1 GTSNPN and CDR2 SVGIG (reference sequence). This CDR3 is 13 amino acids long. The CDR3, as DNA: TGTGCCTGGAGTGTAACTACCGGGACTCCGGAGTATTTT. Amino acids: CAWSVTTGTPEYF.

V gene TRBV6-5 combines with J gene TRBJ2-1, with D perhaps TRBD2 (5 bases). Germline CDR1 and CDR2: MNHEY and SVGAGI. V lost 4 bases, J lost 4 bases, and 14 bases lay in between. This CDR3 is 15 amino acids long. The CDR3 DNA is TGTGCCAGCAGTTCCTCCGCGCGGGCGTACAATGAGCAGTTCTTC. Its translation: CASSSSARAYNEQFF.

This rearrangement joins TRBV18 to TRBJ2-7; D is uncertain. V was pared by 0 bases and J by 2 bases, with 11 bases between. The germline gives CDR1 KGHSH, CDR2 LQKENI. CDR3 length equals 15 residues. The CDR3 sequence: CASSPPRPNPYEQYF. For the CDR3, the DNA is TGTGCCAGCTCACCACCGCGCCCCAACCCCTACGAGCAGTACTTC.

The table lists this clone with a count of one. The chain joins TRBV27 to TRBJ2-7; 10 positions match TRBD2. CDR1 and CDR2 from the germline V gene are MNHEY and SMNVEV (reference sequence). With V trimmed by 5 bases and J by 0 bases, 7 bases remained unmatched. The CDR3 consists of 16 residues. The CDR3 is CASSQSGTSDSYEQYF. Here the CDR3 DNA reads TGTGCCAGCAGTCAATCCGGGACTAGCGACTCCTACGAGCAGTACTTC.